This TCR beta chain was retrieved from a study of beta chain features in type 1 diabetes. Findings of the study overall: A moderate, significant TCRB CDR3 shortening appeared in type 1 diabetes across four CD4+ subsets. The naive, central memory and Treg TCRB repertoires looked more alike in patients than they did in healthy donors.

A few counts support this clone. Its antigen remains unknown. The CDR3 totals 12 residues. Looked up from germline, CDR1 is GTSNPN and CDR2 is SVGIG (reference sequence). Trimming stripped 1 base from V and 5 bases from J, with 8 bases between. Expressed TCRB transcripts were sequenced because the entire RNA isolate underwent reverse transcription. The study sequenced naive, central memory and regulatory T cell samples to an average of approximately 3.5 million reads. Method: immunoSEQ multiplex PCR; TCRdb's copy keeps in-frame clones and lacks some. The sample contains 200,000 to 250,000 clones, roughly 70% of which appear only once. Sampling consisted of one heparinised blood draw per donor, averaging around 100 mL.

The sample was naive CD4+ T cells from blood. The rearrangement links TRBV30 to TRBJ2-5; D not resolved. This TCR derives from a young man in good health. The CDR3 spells CAWSEAGETQYF. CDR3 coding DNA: TGTGCCTGGAGTGAAGCCGGGGAGACCCAGTACTTC.